Listed here are 32 T cell receptor beta chains from one sample, sequenced in a study of STAT5B mutations in CD4+ large granular lymphocyte leukemia. The method was immunoSEQ multiplex PCR; TCRdb's version includes in-frame clones alone and lacks a portion of them. Here the sample spans about 33,000 clones, around 74% being singletons. Sequencing input: CD4+ T cells from blood buffy coats. The receptors derive from a human donor in good health.

About this clone: At one end the junction does not follow the germline gene, possibly because of a read error. This rearrangement joins TRBV19 to TRBJ1-4; TRBD1 aligns across 10 bases. The CDR3 is 17 residues long. CDR1 is LNHDA, CDR2 SQIVND, per germline (reference sequence). CDR3 sequence reads: CASSLETGGATNEKLFF. DNA of the CDR3: TGTGCCAGTAGTCTAGAGACAGGGGGCGCAACTAATGAAAAACTGTTTTTT.

The genes are TRBV30 and TRBJ2-5; D is perhaps TRBD2 (5 bases). Germline CDR1 reads GTSNPN; CDR2 reads SVGIG (reference sequence). V was clipped by 0 bases and J by 2 bases, with 10 bases between them. The CDR3 sequence is 14 residues long. CDR3 region: CAWSVRRTQETQYF. In DNA form, the CDR3 reads TGTGCCTGGAGTGTCCGACGGACTCAAGAGACCCAGTACTTC.

The V gene is TRBV9, the J gene TRBJ1-1; tentative D call: TRBD1 (6 bases). This CDR3 contains 17 residues. The germline gives CDR1 SGDLS, CDR2 YYNGEE. Trimming shortened V by 0 bases and J by 4 bases, and 19 bases separated the two germline ends. The CDR3 protein is CASSVVGTISGGTEAFF. The DNA for the CDR3 is TGTGCCAGCAGCGTAGTAGGGACAATTAGTGGAGGCACTGAAGCTTTCTTT.

The chain couples TRBV7-2 to TRBJ1-2; D call uncertain. V was pared by 7 bases and J by 7 bases, with 16 bases between. Germline CDR1 SGHTA, CDR2 FQGNSA. The CDR3 loop spans 13 amino acids. CDR3 DNA: TGTGCCAGCACCCCAGGCCTTGGAAGTGGCTACACCTTC. Translated: CASTPGLGSGYTF.

V gene TRBV6-1 combines with J gene TRBJ2-7, with 9 bases fitting TRBD1. V dropped 2 bases and J dropped 2; count of bases not matched to a gene: 7. CDR1 and CDR2 from the germline V gene are MNHNS and SASEGT. The CDR3 consists of 16 residues. The CDR3 protein is CASSESPGQGTYEQYF. Here the CDR3 DNA reads TGTGCCAGCAGTGAATCCCCGGGACAGGGAACCTACGAGCAGTACTTC.

This clone was seen a handful of times. The chain employs TRBV19 and TRBJ2-4; a weak D match, TRBD2 (6 bases). CDR3 length equals 14 residues. Trimming removed 6 bases from V and 2 bases from J, with 11 bases in between. In germline, CDR1 is LNHDA, CDR2 SQIVND (reference sequence). In DNA, the CDR3 is TGTGCCAGTAGCGGGAGTGCGACCAAAAACATTCAGTACTTC. This gives the protein CASSGSATKNIQYF.

This clone was recorded a few times. This chain connects TRBV5-8 to TRBJ2-7; TRBD1 matches 8 bases. The V gene end was trimmed by 4 bases and the J gene end by 3 bases; junction bases not matched to a gene: 9. The CDR3 totals 15 residues. Germline-derived CDR1 and CDR2 are SGHTS and YDEGEE. DNA for the CDR3: TGTGCCAGCAGCCGCGGGCAGGGGGCTTTCTACGAGCAGTACTTC. Residues: CASSRGQGAFYEQYF.

The genes are TRBV18 and TRBJ1-2; 8 nucleotides agree with TRBD1. Germline CDR1 KGHSH, CDR2 LQKENI. The CDR3 length is 14 residues. After removal of 6 bases from V and 3 bases from J, the junction contained 6 bases not matched to a gene. The CDR3 is CASSLADRDYGYTF. Here the CDR3 DNA reads TGTGCCAGCTCCCTCGCGGACAGGGACTATGGCTACACCTTC.

The chain recombines TRBV6-1 with TRBJ1-5; possible D gene TRBD1, 6 bases. The CDR3 length is 14 residues. V dropped 10 bases and J dropped 1 base, with 14 bases sitting between them. Germline V gene data show CDR1 as MNHNS and CDR2 as SASEGT. The CDR3 loop is CATHTGPSNQPQHF. In DNA form, the CDR3 reads TGTGCCACCCATACAGGGCCGAGCAATCAGCCCCAGCATTTT.

J is TRBJ2-7 and V is TRBV9; 12 positions match TRBD2. Losses at the gene ends were 4 bases for V and 3 bases for J; bases not matched to a gene: 5. The CDR3 covers 15 residues. The germline V gene encodes CDR1 SGDLS and CDR2 YYNGEE. The CDR3 region has the DNA TGTGCCAGCAGCCCAAGGACTAGCGGGATCTACGAGCAGTACTTC. Its protein is CASSPRTSGIYEQYF.

The chain combines TRBV2 with TRBJ2-1, with a tentative D call TRBD2 (6 bases). Germline CDR1 is SNHLY and CDR2 is FYNNEI. CDR3 size: 14 residues. Trimming stripped 6 bases from V and 4 bases from J, with 13 bases between. The CDR3 reads CASRYGGAYNEQFF. The DNA for the CDR3 is TGTGCCAGCAGGTACGGAGGGGCTTACAATGAGCAGTTCTTC.

The chain is built from TRBV30 and TRBJ1-6; 7 bases map to TRBD1. Germline V gene lookup returns CDR1 GTSNPN and CDR2 SVGIG (reference sequence). CDR3 length: 16 residues. Trimming removed 2 bases from V and 7 bases from J; junction bases left unmatched: 11. The DNA of the CDR3 is TGTGCCTGGAGTCCGCTGACAGGGTTGGGGAATTCACCCCTCCACTTT. Protein product: CAWSPLTGLGNSPLHF.

This chain links TRBV27 with TRBJ2-1; 10 nucleotides agree with TRBD2. The CDR3 is made up of 16 amino acids. The germline gives CDR1 MNHEY, CDR2 SMNVEV (reference sequence). Trimming cost V 5 bases and J 7 bases; bases outside gene matches: 11. The CDR3 reads CASSPRASGGTNEQFF. For the CDR3, the DNA is TGTGCCAGCAGTCCGAGGGCTAGCGGGGGAACGAATGAGCAGTTCTTC.

The gene calls are TRBV14 and TRBJ1-5, with D perhaps TRBD1 (5 bases). The CDR3 extends over 16 amino acids. Trimming pared 1 base from V and 4 bases from J, leaving 14 bases between. Germline V gives CDR1 SGHDN, CDR2 FVKESK. CDR3 in amino acids: CASSQGTGLDNQPQHF. CDR3 nucleotides: TGTGCCAGCAGCCAAGGAACAGGCTTAGATAATCAGCCCCAGCATTTT.

This clone was picked up one time. This chain uses TRBV6-1 with TRBJ2-3, with D unclear. The germline CDR1 and CDR2 sequences are MNHNS and SASEGT. The V end lost 10 bases, the J end lost 2 bases, and 10 bases lay between the germline ends. This CDR3 region has 12 residues. The DNA for the CDR3 is TGTGCCACCGAAGACAACACAGATACGCAGTATTTT. Protein: CATEDNTDTQYF.

The gene calls are TRBV5-7 and TRBJ1-2, with D possibly being TRBD1 (6 bases). TRBV5-7 is flagged as an ORF with uncertain function. The V end lost 3 bases, the J end lost 3 bases, and 9 bases lay between the germline ends. The CDR3 totals 13 residues. This CDR3 reads CASSSDRHYGYTF. The CDR3 DNA reads TGTGCCAGCAGCTCGGACAGACACTATGGCTACACCTTC.

V usage is TRBV7-3 and J usage is TRBJ2-3; no firm D call. Deletions cut 0 bases from V and 1 base from J, with 5 bases between. The germline gives CDR1 SGHTA, CDR2 FQGTGA. The CDR3 runs 14 residues. This CDR3 reads CASSLTPGTDTQYF. The CDR3 DNA reads TGTGCCAGCAGCTTAACTCCAGGCACAGATACGCAGTATTTT.

This chain joins TRBV5-1 and TRBJ1-2; tentative D call: TRBD1 (6 bases). Trimming took 0 bases from V and 4 from J, leaving 10 bases between them. The CDR3 runs 14 residues. CDR1 is SGHRS, CDR2 YFSETQ, per germline. CDR3 sequence: CASSLVGDTYGYTF. The CDR3 nucleotides are TGCGCCAGCAGCTTGGTAGGGGACACCTATGGCTACACCTTC.

The chain has TRBV27 and TRBJ1-1, with D tentatively TRBD1 (6 bases). This CDR3 spans 13 amino acids. Trimming stripped 6 bases from V and 11 bases from J, with 19 bases between. CDR1 and CDR2 from the germline V gene are MNHEY and SMNVEV (reference sequence). CDR3 in DNA: TGTGCCAGCAGCCCACAGGGATATTACGTCGCTTTCTTT. It translates to CASSPQGYYVAFF.

The chain combines TRBV9 with TRBJ2-2; 12 positions match TRBD1. The germline V gene encodes CDR1 SGDLS and CDR2 YYNGEE. The trim removed 0 bases at V and 5 bases at J, leaving 8 bases unmatched. This CDR3 is built from 18 residues. CDR3 protein: CASSVEGQGAEGTGELFF. The CDR3 DNA reads TGTGCCAGCAGCGTAGAGGGACAGGGGGCGGAAGGTACCGGGGAGCTGTTTTTT.

This chain uses TRBV5-5 with TRBJ2-7, with D unclear. The CDR3 has 15 amino acids. Germline-derived CDR1 and CDR2 are SGHKS and YYEKEE (reference sequence). Trimming pared 4 bases from V and 1 base from J, leaving 15 bases between. The CDR3 DNA follows: TGTGCCAGCAGCGTGGCCAGCCTCTATTCCTACGAGCAGTACTTC. Translating it yields CASSVASLYSYEQYF.

This clone was detected a few times. The J gene is TRBJ1-2, the V gene TRBV19; no firm D call. The CDR3 runs 13 residues. V was trimmed by 3 bases and J by 7 bases, leaving 12 bases between them. CDR1 is LNHDA and CDR2 is SQIVND in the germline V gene (reference sequence). CDR3 residues: CASSIVPGGGYTF. In nucleotides, the CDR3 is TGTGCCAGTAGTATCGTCCCTGGAGGTGGCTACACCTTC.

This clone turned up a few times. V and J are TRBV2 and TRBJ1-4; D remains unclear. The CDR3 extends over 12 amino acids. The V gene lost 2 bases and the J gene lost 8 bases, with 6 bases spanning the gap. Germline V gene data show CDR1 as SNHLY and CDR2 as FYNNEI. The CDR3 reads CASSEQTEKLFF. The CDR3 coding sequence is TGTGCCAGCAGTGAACAGACGGAAAAACTGTTTTTT. Full variable domain (missing parts from reference TRBV2 and TRBJ1-4): EPEVTQTPSHQVTQMGQEVILRCVPISNHLYFYWYRQILGQKVEFLVSFYNNEISEKSEIFDDQFSVERPDGSNFTLKIRSTKLEDSAMYFCASSEQTEKLFFGSGTQLSVL.

The V and J genes are TRBV19 and TRBJ1-5; the match to TRBD1 covers 8 bases. Germline V gene sequence: CDR1 LNHDA, CDR2 SQIVND (reference sequence). The CDR3 sequence is 12 residues long. Trimming took 4 bases from V and 7 from J; bases not matched to a gene: 0. This chain's CDR3 is CASSTGGQPQHF. CDR3 in DNA: TGTGCCAGTAGTACAGGGGGCCAGCCCCAGCATTTT.

The chain has TRBV7-2 and TRBJ1-2; 9 bases fit TRBD1. Germline CDR1 and CDR2: SGHTA and FQGNSA. This CDR3 spans 16 amino acids. Unmatched junction bases numbered 12, after V lost 5 bases and J lost 5 bases. Here the CDR3 reads CASSTLTGGFPYGYTF. CDR3 bases: TGTGCCAGCAGCACCCTGACAGGGGGATTTCCTTATGGCTACACCTTC.

The rearrangement joins TRBV15 to TRBJ1-5; no reliable D call. The CDR3 consists of 15 residues. Per germline, CDR1 LNHNV and CDR2 YYDKDF (reference sequence). Trimming removed 0 bases from V and 9 bases from J, with 15 bases in between. CDR3 coding DNA: TGTGCCACCAGCAGAGAAGTCGCGCACGGTTCGCCCCAGCATTTT. Translation gives CATSREVAHGSPQHF.

The sample holds one count of this clone. The rearrangement joins TRBV28 to TRBJ2-4; possibly TRBD1 for D (6 bases). Germline V CDR1 and CDR2: MDHEN, SYDVKM. Trimming pared 6 bases from V and 2 bases from J, leaving 11 bases between. This CDR3 region has 14 residues. The CDR3 DNA is TGTGCCAGCAGAAACAGGGTTTCCAAAAACATTCAGTACTTC. Amino acid sequence: CASRNRVSKNIQYF.

The chain joins TRBV29-1 to TRBJ2-1; no clear D gene. Germline-derived CDR1 and CDR2 are SQVTM and ANQGSEA. The CDR3 runs to 14 residues. Between the trimmed V and J ends, which lost 7 bases and 0 bases, there was a span of 13 bases. In DNA, the CDR3 is TGCAGCGGTGTGAGGTCGAGCTCCTACAATGAGCAGTTCTTC. It encodes CSGVRSSSYNEQFF.

The chain links TRBV15 to TRBJ1-5; 10 bases match TRBD1. With 0 bases clipped from V and 4 bases from J, the junction kept 6 bases outside the gene matches. The CDR3 consists of 17 residues. Germline V gene lookup returns CDR1 LNHNV and CDR2 YYDKDF (reference sequence). The CDR3 DNA reads TGTGCCACCAGCAGAGATCCGGGGACAGGGGCTAATCAGCCCCAGCATTTT. It translates to CATSRDPGTGANQPQHF.

This sequence joins TRBV30 and TRBJ1-6, with unresolved D. Trimming cost V 0 bases and J 7 bases, with 10 bases left between them. CDR1 GTSNPN and CDR2 SVGIG come from the germline V gene (reference sequence). This CDR3 contains 14 residues. The CDR3 reads CAWSVRVENSPLHF. In DNA form, the CDR3 reads TGTGCCTGGAGTGTAAGGGTTGAGAATTCACCCCTCCACTTT.

The V gene is TRBV30, the J gene TRBJ2-1, with TRBD2 identical over 11 bases. Looked up from germline, CDR1 is GTSNPN and CDR2 is SVGIG (reference sequence). This CDR3 is 14 amino acids long. With V trimmed by 8 bases and J by 7 bases, 10 bases remained unmatched. The CDR3 DNA is TGTGCCAGTACCGGGACTAGCGGATTTAATGAGCAGTTCTTC. It specifies CASTGTSGFNEQFF. The complete variable domain, with remaining parts taken from reference TRBV30 and TRBJ2-1, reads SQTIHQWPATLVQPVGSPLSLECTVEGTSNPNLYWYRQAAGRGLQLLFYSVGIGQISSEVPQNLSASRPQDRQFILSSKKLLLSDSGFYLCASTGTSGFNEQFFGPGTRLTVL.

This chain's CDR3 is CSEGQYNEQFF. CDR3 sequence (DNA): TGCAGCGAGGGACAGTACAATGAGCAGTTCTTC. The chain uses TRBV29-1 and TRBJ2-1; TRBD1 matches 7 bases. V was pared by 7 bases and J by 4 bases, with 1 base of the junction left unmatched. The CDR3 is 11 residues long. Germline V gene sequence: CDR1 SQVTM, CDR2 ANQGSEA.